This TCR beta chain is from a study of control samples from healthy donors and cancer patients. CDR3 length: 16 residues. Germline assignment: CDR1 SGHDN and CDR2 FVKESK. Trimming left V 1 base short and J 0 bases short, with 13 bases between. The table came from immunoSEQ multiplex PCR; TCRdb's copy has only in-frame clones and leaves some out. The table includes about 130,000 clones, about 92% detected once. V gene TRBV14 combines with J gene TRBJ2-7; the D call may be TRBD1 or TRBD2 (5 bases each). The material sequenced was PBMCs. The TCR sequence derives from a man at least 80 years old with head and neck cancer. CDR3 DNA: TGTGCCAGCAGCCAAGCTGGCCCAGGGACCTCCTACGAGCAGTACTTC. Protein product: CASSQAGPGTSYEQYF.